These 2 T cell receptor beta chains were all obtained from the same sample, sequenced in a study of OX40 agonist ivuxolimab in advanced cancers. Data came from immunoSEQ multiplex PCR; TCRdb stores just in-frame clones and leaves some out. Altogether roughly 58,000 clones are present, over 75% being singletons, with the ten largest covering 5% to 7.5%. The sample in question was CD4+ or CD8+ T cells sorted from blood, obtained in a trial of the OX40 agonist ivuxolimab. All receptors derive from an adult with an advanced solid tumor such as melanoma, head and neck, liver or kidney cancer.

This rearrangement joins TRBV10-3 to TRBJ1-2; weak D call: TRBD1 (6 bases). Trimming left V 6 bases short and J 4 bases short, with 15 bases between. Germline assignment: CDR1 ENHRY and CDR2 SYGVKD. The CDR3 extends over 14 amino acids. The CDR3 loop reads CAISAGQTGYGYTF. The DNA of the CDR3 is TGTGCCATCAGCGCCGGACAGACCGGCTATGGCTACACCTTC.

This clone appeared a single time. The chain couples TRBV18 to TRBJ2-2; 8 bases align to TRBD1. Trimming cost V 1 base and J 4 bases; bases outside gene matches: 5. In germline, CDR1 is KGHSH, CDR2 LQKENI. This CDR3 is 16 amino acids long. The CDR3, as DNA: TGTGCCAGCTCACCACGAGACAGGGGAGGCACCGGGGAGCTGTTTTTT. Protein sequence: CASSPRDRGGTGELFF. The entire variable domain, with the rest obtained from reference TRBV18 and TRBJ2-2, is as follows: NAGVMQNPRHLVRRRGQEARLRCSPMKGHSHVYWYRQLPEEGLKFMVYLQKENIIDESGMPKERFSAEFPKEGPSILRIQQVVRGDSAAYFCASSPRDRGGTGELFFGEGSRLTVL.